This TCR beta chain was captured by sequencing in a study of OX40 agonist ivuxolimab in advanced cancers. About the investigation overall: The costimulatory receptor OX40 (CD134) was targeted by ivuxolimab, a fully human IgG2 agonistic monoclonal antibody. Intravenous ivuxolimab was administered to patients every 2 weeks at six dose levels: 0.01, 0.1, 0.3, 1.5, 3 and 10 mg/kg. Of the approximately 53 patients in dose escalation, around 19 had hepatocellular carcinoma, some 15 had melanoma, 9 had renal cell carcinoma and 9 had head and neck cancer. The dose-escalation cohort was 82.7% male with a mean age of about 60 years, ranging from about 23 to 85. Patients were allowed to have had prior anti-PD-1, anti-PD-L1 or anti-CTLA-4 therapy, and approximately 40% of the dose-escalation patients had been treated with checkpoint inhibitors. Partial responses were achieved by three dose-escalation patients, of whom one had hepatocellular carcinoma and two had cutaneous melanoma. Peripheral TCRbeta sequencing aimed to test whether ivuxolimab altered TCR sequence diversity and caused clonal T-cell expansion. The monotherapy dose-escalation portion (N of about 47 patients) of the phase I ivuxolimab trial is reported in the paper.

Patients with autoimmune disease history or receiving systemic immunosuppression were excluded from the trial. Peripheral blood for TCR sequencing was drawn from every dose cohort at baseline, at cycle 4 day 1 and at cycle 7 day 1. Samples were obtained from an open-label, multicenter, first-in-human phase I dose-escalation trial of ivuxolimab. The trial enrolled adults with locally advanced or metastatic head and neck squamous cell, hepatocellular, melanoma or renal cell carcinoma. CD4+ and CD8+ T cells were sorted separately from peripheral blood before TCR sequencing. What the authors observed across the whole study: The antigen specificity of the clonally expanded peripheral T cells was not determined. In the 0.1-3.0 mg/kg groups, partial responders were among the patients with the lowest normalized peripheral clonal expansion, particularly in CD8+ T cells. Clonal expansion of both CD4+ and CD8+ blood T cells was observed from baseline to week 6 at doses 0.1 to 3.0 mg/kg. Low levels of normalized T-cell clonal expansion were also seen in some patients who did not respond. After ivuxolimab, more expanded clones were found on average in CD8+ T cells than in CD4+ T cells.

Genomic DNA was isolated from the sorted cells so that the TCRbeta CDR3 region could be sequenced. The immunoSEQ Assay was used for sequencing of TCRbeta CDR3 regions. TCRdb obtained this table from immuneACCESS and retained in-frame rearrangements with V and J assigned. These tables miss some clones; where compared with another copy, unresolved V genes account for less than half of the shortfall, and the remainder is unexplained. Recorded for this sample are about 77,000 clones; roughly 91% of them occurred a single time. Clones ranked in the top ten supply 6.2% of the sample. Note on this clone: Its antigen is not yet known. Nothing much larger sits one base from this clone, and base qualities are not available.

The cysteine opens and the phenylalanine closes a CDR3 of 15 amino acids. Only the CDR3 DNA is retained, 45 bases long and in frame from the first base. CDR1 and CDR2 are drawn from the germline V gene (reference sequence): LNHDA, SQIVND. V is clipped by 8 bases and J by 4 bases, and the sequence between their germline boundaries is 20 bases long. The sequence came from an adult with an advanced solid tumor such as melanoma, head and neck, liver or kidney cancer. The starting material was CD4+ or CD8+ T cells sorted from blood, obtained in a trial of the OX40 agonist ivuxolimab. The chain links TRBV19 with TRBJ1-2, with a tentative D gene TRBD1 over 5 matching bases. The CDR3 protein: CASSTSDRGIYGYTF. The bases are TGTGCCAGTTCAACATCGGATCGGGGGATCTATGGCTACACCTTC.